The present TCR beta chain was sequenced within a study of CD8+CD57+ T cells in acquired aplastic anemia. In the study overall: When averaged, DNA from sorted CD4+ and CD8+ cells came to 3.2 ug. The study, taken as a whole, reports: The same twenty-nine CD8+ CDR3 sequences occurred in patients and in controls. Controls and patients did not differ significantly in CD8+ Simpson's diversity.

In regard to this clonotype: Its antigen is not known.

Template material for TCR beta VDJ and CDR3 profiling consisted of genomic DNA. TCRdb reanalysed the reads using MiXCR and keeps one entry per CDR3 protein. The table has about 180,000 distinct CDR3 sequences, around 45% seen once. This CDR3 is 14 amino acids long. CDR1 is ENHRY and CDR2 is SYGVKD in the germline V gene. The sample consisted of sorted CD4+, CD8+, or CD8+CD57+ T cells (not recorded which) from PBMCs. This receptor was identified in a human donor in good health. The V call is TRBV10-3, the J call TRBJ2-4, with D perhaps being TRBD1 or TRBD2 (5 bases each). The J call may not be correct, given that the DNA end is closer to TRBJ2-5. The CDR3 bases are TGTGCCATCAGTGACCCGGGACGTCGAGAGACCCAGTACTTC. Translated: CAISDPGRRETQYF.